This passage covers 7 T cell receptor beta chains from one sample sequenced in a study of cytomegalovirus exposure and HLA in healthy donors. The PCR contained 60 Vbeta and 13 Jbeta primers. TCRdb's copy holds only in-frame clones and misses some; the assay was immunoSEQ multiplex PCR. Of about 110,000 clones listed, less than 70% are singletons. The sequenced sample was PBMCs. These receptors came from a woman in her seventies in good health and CMV-seropositive.

This clone has only a few counts. The chain uses TRBV6-5 and TRBJ1-2; no reliable D call. V lost 0 bases, J lost 6 bases, and 14 bases lay in between. The CDR3 length is 15 residues. From germline, CDR1 is MNHEY and CDR2 SVGAGI. DNA for the CDR3: TGTGCCAGCAGTTACTCCCCCAGGACCGGGAATGGCTACACCTTC. Its translation: CASSYSPRTGNGYTF.

This chain connects TRBV18 to TRBJ2-5; weak D call: TRBD2 (6 bases). Deletions cut 5 bases from V and 5 bases from J, with 12 bases between. CDR3 size: 13 residues. Germline V CDR1 and CDR2: KGHSH, LQKENI. The CDR3 loop reads CASSKGLGETQYF. The CDR3 DNA reads as TGTGCCAGCTCAAAGGGACTGGGCGAGACCCAGTACTTC.

The genes are TRBV7-6 and TRBJ2-3; TRBD1 is a possible D gene (6 bases). V lost 3 bases and J lost 2, with 15 bases in between. From germline, CDR1 is SGHVS and CDR2 FNYEAQ. This CDR3 has 16 amino acids. CDR3 region: CASSFWGGGLTDTQYF. The DNA for the CDR3 is TGTGCCAGCAGCTTTTGGGGTGGGGGCCTCACAGATACGCAGTATTTT.

Notes on this clone: A much bigger clone sits one base away, suggesting this may be a read error. The chain couples TRBV2 to TRBJ1-1; the D is unclear. CDR1 is SNHLY, CDR2 FYNNEI, per germline. This CDR3 spans 11 amino acids. The CDR3, as DNA: TGTGTCAGCAGAGCGTGGACTGAAGCTTTCTTT. Translating gives CVSRAWTEAFF.

This clone was seen a handful of times. The rearrangement uses TRBV12-5 and TRBJ2-3; D is possibly TRBD2 (5 bases). V dropped 1 base and J dropped 7 bases, with 12 bases sitting between them. Germline assignment: CDR1 LGHNT and CDR2 FRNRAP. This CDR3 region has 14 residues. This CDR3 is CASGLDGVGYTQYF. For the CDR3, the DNA is TGTGCTAGTGGTTTGGACGGGGTGGGATATACGCAGTATTTT.

The CDR3 coding sequence is TGTGCCAGTAGTATAGGAACAGGGGGCAATCAGCCCCAGCATTTT. Translating it yields CASSIGTGGNQPQHF. The chain recombines TRBV19 with TRBJ1-5; 7 positions match TRBD1. This CDR3 comprises 15 residues. Germline-derived CDR1 and CDR2 are LNHDA and SQIVND (reference sequence). Trimming removed 1 base from V and 2 bases from J; junction bases left unmatched: 2.

CDR3 bases: TGTGCCAGCTCGGCAGTCATGAACACTGAAGCTTTCTTT. Translating it yields CASSAVMNTEAFF. The chain links TRBV18 to TRBJ1-1; D remains unclear. The ends were cut back, 6 bases at V and 0 bases at J, with 8 bases in the middle. The germline V gene encodes CDR1 KGHSH and CDR2 LQKENI. The CDR3 is 13 residues long.